The clone carrying this TCR beta chain was recorded many times. Its antigen remains unidentified. This record comes from a study of T cells in Graves' hyperthyroidism and ophthalmopathy. Whole-study findings and limits: Researchers found most expanded thyroid clonotypes above 0.001 in blood as well.

V lost 3 bases to trimming and J lost 0 bases, with 12 bases between them. This CDR3 comprises 15 residues. Germline CDR1 is SQVTM and CDR2 is ANQGSEA. Amplified TCR beta CDR3 regions came from RNA transcripts. Carried out on the TCR CDR3, a first-round RT-PCR used the HTBI primer set. MiXCR, applied by TCRdb to the multiplex PCR reads, yields one record per CDR3 protein. Of roughly 290,000 distinct CDR3 sequences in the sample, roughly 15% were seen once. The receptor was derived from a woman aged 40 to 55 with Graves' hyperthyroidism. The sample was blood. The J gene is TRBJ2-1, the V gene TRBV29-1, with D unresolved. The CDR3 sequence: CSVEGGPSSYNEQFF. The CDR3 coding sequence is TGCAGCGTTGAGGGCGGTCCGAGCTCCTACAATGAGCAGTTCTTC.